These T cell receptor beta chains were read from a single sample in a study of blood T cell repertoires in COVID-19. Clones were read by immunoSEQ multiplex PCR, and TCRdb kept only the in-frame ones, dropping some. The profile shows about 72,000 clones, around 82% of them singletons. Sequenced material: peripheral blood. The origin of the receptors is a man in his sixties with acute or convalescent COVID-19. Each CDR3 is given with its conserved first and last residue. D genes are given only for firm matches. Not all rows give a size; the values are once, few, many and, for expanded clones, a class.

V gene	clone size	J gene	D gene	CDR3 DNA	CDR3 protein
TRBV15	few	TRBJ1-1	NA	TGTGCCACCAGCAGAGCGCCGGGATCAAACACTGAAGCTTTCTTT	CATSRAPGSNTEAFF
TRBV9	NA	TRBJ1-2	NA	TGTGCCAGCAGCGAGGGTGCAGGCAGGAGGAACTATGGCTACACCTTC	CASSEGAGRRNYGYTF
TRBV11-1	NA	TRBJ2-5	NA	TGTGCCAGCTCATCCCCGCAGGGCCTAGAGACCCAGTACTTC	CASSSPQGLETQYF
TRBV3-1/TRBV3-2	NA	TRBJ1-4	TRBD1	TGTGCCAGCAGCCAACTCCTCGGGACAGGGCCTGAAAAACTGTTTTTT	CASSQLLGTGPEKLFF
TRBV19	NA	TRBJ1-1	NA	TGTGCCAGTAGTATAGGGGCGTACACTGAAGCTTTCTTT	CASSIGAYTEAFF
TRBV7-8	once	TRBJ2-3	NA	TGTGCCAGCAGCTTACCGCGACTAGACTCTCGAAGCACAGATACGCAGTATTTT	CASSLPRLDSRSTDTQYF
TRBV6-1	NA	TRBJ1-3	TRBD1	TGTGCCAGCAGTGATGGGACAGCTAACTCTGGAAACACCATATATTTT	CASSDGTANSGNTIYF
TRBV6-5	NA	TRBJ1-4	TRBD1	TGTGCCAGCAGTTACCTGTCGGGACAGAGTAATGAAAAACTGTTTTTT	CASSYLSGQSNEKLFF
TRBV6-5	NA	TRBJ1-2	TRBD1	TGTGCCAGCAGGGAGAGACAGGGGCTTGGCTACACCTTC	CASRERQGLGYTF
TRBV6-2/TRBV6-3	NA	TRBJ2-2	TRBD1	TGTGCCAGCAGTTTCTTACGACAGGGCGCCGGGGAGCTGTTTTTT	CASSFLRQGAGELFF
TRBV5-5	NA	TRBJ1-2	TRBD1	TGTGCCAGCAGCTTGAAAGGGACAGGCAACTATGGCTACACCTTC	CASSLKGTGNYGYTF
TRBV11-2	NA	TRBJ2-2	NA	TGTGCCAGCAGCTTGGTGGGGCCGAACACCGGGGAGCTGTTTTTT	CASSLVGPNTGELFF
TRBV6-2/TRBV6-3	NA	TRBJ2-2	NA	TGTGCCAGCAGTTTTCCCACTAGTCTTTTGCCCGGGGAGCTGTTTTTT	CASSFPTSLLPGELFF
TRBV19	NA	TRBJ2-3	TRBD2	TGTGCCAGTAGCCACGGGAGGTCCACAGATACGCAGTATTTT	CASSHGRSTDTQYF
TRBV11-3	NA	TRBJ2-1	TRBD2	TGTGCCAGCAGCTTCCGGGGGGGCCATGAGCAGTTCTTC	CASSFRGGHEQFF
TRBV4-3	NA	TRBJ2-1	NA	TGCGCCAGCAGCCGAGACAGTGAACCTTACAATGAGCAGTTCTTC	CASSRDSEPYNEQFF
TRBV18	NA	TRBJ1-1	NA	TGTGCCAGCTCAGCAGTATCCTCGAACACTGAAGCTTTCTTT	CASSAVSSNTEAFF
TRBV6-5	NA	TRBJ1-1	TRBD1	TGTGCCAGCAGTTACCAGGGGACAGGTAGAACTGAAGCTTTCTTT	CASSYQGTGRTEAFF
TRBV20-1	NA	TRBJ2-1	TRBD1	TGCAGTGCTAGTGGGTCGGAGACAGGGGCATGGGATGAGCAGTTCTTC	CSASGSETGAWDEQFF
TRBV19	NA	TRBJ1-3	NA	TGTGCCAGTAGTATCAGAGGGCGCGGAAACACCATATATTTT	CASSIRGRGNTIYF
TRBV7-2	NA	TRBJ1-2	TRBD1	TGTGCCAGCAGCTTGGCTCTCGACAGGGTCTATGGCTACACCTTC	CASSLALDRVYGYTF
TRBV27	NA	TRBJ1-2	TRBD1	TGTGCCAGCAGCCTACAGGGGACTAACTATGGCTACACCTTC	CASSLQGTNYGYTF
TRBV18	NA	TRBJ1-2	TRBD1	TGTGCCAGCTCAGCGGACAGGGGGCGCGGGGGCTACACCTTC	CASSADRGRGGYTF
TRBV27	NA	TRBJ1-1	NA	TGTGCCAGCAGTCCCCGACAGGCGTCGAACACTGAAGCTTTCTTT	CASSPRQASNTEAFF
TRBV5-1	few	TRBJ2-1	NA	TGCGCCAGCAGCTCGGACGGGAACAATGAGCAGTTCTTC	CASSSDGNNEQFF
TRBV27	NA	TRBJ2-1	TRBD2	TGTGCCAGCAGGCCGGGACTAGGGTACAATGAGCAGTTCTTC	CASRPGLGYNEQFF
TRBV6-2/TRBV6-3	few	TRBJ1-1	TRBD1	TGTGCCAGCAGTTACTCCCGGGGACAGGGAGAAACTGAAGCTTTCTTT	CASSYSRGQGETEAFF
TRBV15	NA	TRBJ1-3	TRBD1	TGTGCCACCAGCAGAGATCGGCAGGGGGCCTCTTTCTCTGGAAACACCATATATTTT	CATSRDRQGASFSGNTIYF
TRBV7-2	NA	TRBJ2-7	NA	TGTGCCAGCAGCAAGAGGGCCTCCTACGAGCAGTACTTC	CASSKRASYEQYF
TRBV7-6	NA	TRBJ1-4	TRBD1	TGTGCCAGCAGCTTGACAGGGGGTAATGAAAAACTGTTTTTT	CASSLTGGNEKLFF
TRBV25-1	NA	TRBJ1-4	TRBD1	TGTGCCAGCAGTTCTACCGGGACAGGGGTTGAAAAACTGTTTTTT	CASSSTGTGVEKLFF
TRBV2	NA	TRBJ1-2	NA	TGTGCCAGCAGCACCGGGTCAAACTATGGCTACACCTTC	CASSTGSNYGYTF
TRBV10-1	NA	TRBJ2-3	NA	TGCGCCAGCAGTGAGTCGGGGGCAGCTACGCAGTATTTT	CASSESGAATQYF
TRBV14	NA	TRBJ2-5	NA	TGTGCCAGCAGCCAAGATCTAGGAGAGACCCAGTACTTC	CASSQDLGETQYF
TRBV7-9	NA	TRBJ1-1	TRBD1	TGTGCCAGCAGCCTAGGGACAGATAACACTGAAGCTTTCTTT	CASSLGTDNTEAFF
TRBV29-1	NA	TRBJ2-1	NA	TGCAGCGTCCGATTCCAGGGGCAGTTCTTC	CSVRFQGQFF
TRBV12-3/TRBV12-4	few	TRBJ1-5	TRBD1	TGTGCCAGCAGAACAGGGGATCAGCCCCAGCATTTT	CASRTGDQPQHF
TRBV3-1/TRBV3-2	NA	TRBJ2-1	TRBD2	TGTGCCAGCAGCCAACGAGGCGGGGGGGGTAGGAATGAGCAGTTCTTC	CASSQRGGGGRNEQFF
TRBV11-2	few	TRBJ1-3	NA	TGTGCCAGCAGCTCCCGACTCTCTGGAAACACCATATATTTT	CASSSRLSGNTIYF
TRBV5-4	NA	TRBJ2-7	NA	TGTGCCAGCAGCTTGGAGCAGGAAAGCTCCTACGAGCAGTACTTC	CASSLEQESSYEQYF